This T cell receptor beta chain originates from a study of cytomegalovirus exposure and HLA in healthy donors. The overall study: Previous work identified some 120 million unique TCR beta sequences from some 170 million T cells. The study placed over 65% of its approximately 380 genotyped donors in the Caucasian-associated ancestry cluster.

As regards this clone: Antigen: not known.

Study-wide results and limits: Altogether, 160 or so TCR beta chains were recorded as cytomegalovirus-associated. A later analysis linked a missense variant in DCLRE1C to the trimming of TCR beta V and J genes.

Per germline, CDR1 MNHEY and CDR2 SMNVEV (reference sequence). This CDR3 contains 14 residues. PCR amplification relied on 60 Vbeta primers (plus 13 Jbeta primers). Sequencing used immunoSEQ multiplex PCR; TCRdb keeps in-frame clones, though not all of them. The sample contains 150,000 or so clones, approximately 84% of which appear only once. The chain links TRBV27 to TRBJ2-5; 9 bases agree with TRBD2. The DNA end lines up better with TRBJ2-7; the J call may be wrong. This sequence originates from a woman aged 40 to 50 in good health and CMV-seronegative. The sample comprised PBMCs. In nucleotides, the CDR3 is TGTGCCAGCAGGTTACTAGCGGGTCGATACGAGCAGTACTTC. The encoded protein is CASRLLAGRYEQYF.